This T cell receptor beta chain was documented in a study of blood T cell repertoires in COVID-19. The CDR3 is made up of 13 amino acids. In germline, CDR1 is SNHLY, CDR2 FYNNEI. V lost 6 bases and J 4 bases, leaving 12 bases between the germline ends. Produced via immunoSEQ multiplex PCR; TCRdb's table is partial and in-frame only. The data contain more than 95,000 clones, 87% of them singletons. The source material was peripheral blood. The chain carries TRBV2 and TRBJ1-2, with D perhaps matching TRBD1 (5 bases). The source of this sequence is a human donor in a cohort sampled during active COVID-19. Here the CDR3 reads CASRGGDGYGYTF. The CDR3 DNA follows: TGTGCCAGCAGGGGGGGGGATGGCTATGGCTACACCTTC. Full variable domain (missing parts from reference TRBV2 and TRBJ1-2): EPEVTQTPSHQVTQMGQEVILRCVPISNHLYFYWYRQILGQKVEFLVSFYNNEISEKSEIFDDQFSVERPDGSNFTLKIRSTKLEDSAMYFCASRGGDGYGYTFGSGTRLTVV.